This T cell receptor (beta chain) was identified in a study of beta chain features in type 1 diabetes. Study-wide findings and caveats: Because the template was cDNA, high-expressing cells might be over-represented. Shorter TCRB CDR3s, moderately but significantly so, marked every one of the four CD4+ subsets in Type 1 diabetes patients.

This CDR3 has 10 amino acids. CDR1 SQVTM and CDR2 ANQGSEA come from the germline V gene. V was cut by 4 bases and J by 7 bases, with 7 bases left in between. As regards this clone: What it binds is not known.

The sequenced template was cDNA made from the entire isolated RNA. Profiled with immunoSEQ multiplex PCR; TCRdb holds only in-frame clones, not every one. Among roughly 330,000 clones listed, less than 15% were seen once. Sample: naive CD4+ T cells from blood. The rearrangement links TRBV29-1 to TRBJ1-1; no clear D gene. This receptor was taken from a woman younger than 35 with type 1 diabetes. CDR3 nucleotide sequence: TGCAGCGTTGGGAGTAGTGAAGCTTTCTTT. It codes for CSVGSSEAFF.